The T cell receptor (beta chain) under discussion was sequenced for a study of regulatory T cells in long-lasting Graves disease. Overall study findings and caveats: Persistent disease favored TRBV28, TRBJ1-2 and TRBJ2-5. Whereas new patients shared 900 to 1,000 public clonotypes, persistent patients shared more, at approximately 2,500. Study of thyroid tissue was not done, with only peripheral blood studied.

Time point in this sample: newly diagnosed GD, antithyroid drugs for less than 3 months. PBMC RNA was the source of the TCR library. This clonotype appeared many times. Its antigen is not identified. Construction of the TCR beta libraries employed iRepertoire HTBI primers in conjunction with Arm-PCR of CDR3 regions. TCRdb re-derived calls from the multiplex PCR reads in MiXCR, one entry per CDR3 protein. The sample shows some 230,000 distinct CDR3 sequences, around 17% of them seen only once. V was clipped by 2 bases and J by 5 bases, with 11 bases between them. This CDR3 contains 14 residues. CDR1 and CDR2 (germline): MNHEY, SVGEGT.

The receptor was derived from a female donor with Graves disease. The chain is built from TRBV6-2 or TRBV6-3 and TRBJ2-3, with TRBD2 as a possible D gene (5 bases). The source material was peripheral blood mononuclear cells (PBMCs), sampled at new diagnosis, from a patient treated with antithyroid drugs. CDR3 sequence reads: CASSYDATRDTQYF. The CDR3 DNA is TGTGCCAGCAGTTACGACGCCACTAGAGATACGCAGTATTTT.